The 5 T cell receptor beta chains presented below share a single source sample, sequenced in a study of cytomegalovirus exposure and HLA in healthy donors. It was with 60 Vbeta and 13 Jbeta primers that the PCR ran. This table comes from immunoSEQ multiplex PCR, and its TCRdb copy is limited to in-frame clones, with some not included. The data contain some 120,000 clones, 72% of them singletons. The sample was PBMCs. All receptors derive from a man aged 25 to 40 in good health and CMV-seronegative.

In DNA, the CDR3 is TGTGCCAGCAGCTTAAGACTAGCGGCCTACACAGATACGCAGTATTTT. The encoded protein is CASSLRLAAYTDTQYF. The chain combines TRBV7-9 with TRBJ2-3; 9 bases are shared with TRBD2. Germline CDR1 is SEHNR and CDR2 is FQNEAQ (reference sequence). V lost 2 bases and J lost 2; bases outside the gene matches: 5. CDR3 size: 16 residues.

The CDR3 loop is CASIRGTGYTGELFF. In DNA, the CDR3 is TGTGCCAGCATTCGAGGGACAGGGTACACCGGGGAGCTGTTTTTT. J is TRBJ2-2 and V is TRBV2; 9 bases are shared with TRBD1. The CDR3 covers 15 residues. Germline CDR1 is SNHLY and CDR2 is FYNNEI. J lost 3 bases, V lost 7 bases, and 6 bases had no gene match.

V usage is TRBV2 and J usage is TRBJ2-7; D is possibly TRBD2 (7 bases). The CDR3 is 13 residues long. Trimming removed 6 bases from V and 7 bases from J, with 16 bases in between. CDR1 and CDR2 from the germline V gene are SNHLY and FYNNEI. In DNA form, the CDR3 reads TGTGCCAGCAGGGAGGGGGGGGTGGGTGAGCAGTACTTC. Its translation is CASREGGVGEQYF.

CDR3: CASSVEQTAAFYGYTF. In DNA form, the CDR3 reads TGTGCCAGCAGCGTAGAACAAACAGCCGCTTTCTATGGCTACACCTTC. The gene calls are TRBV9 and TRBJ1-2; no clear D gene. Between the trimmed V and J ends, which lost 0 bases and 4 bases, there was a span of 16 bases. Germline-derived CDR1 and CDR2 are SGDLS and YYNGEE. The CDR3 loop spans 16 amino acids.

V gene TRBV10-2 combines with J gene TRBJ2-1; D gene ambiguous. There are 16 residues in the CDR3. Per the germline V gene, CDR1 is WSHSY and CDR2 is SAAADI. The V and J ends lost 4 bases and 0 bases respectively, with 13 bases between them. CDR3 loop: CASSGFGVGSYNEQFF. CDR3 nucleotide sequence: TGCGCCAGCAGTGGATTTGGAGTGGGCTCCTACAATGAGCAGTTCTTC.